A selection of T cell receptor beta chains follows, all from one sample in a study of T cell responses to AZD1222 COVID-19 vaccine. The method was immunoSEQ multiplex PCR; TCRdb's version includes in-frame clones alone and lacks a portion of them. The sample records 150,000 to 200,000 clones, roughly nine tenths being singletons. Material: peripheral blood, obtained on day 0 of AZD1222 vaccination. The source of these receptors is an adult in good health. The CDR3 runs from the conserved cysteine through the conserved F or W. The order of the fields is J gene, V gene, D gene, clone size, CDR3 DNA, CDR3 protein. The D gene is left open where the match is weak. Only part of the rows carry a size: once, few, many, or a class if the clone is expanded.

TRBJ1-2,TRBV29-1,.,.,TGCAGCGTTGAAGAGGGGACTCCTATCAACTATGGCTACACCTTC,CSVEEGTPINYGYTF
TRBJ2-7,TRBV18,TRBD2,.,TGTGCCAGCTCCGAGTGGGCTAGCGGGAGGACCTACGAGCAGTACTTC,CASSEWASGRTYEQYF
TRBJ2-2,TRBV5-4,TRBD2,.,TGTGCCAGCAGCACGGGACTAGCGCACACCGGGGAGCTGTTTTTT,CASSTGLAHTGELFF
TRBJ1-4,TRBV18,.,once,TGTGCCAGCTCACAGCAGAATGAAAAACTGTTTTTT,CASSQQNEKLFF
TRBJ2-1,TRBV29-1,TRBD1,.,TGCAGCGTTGACCCGACAGGGGGGTACAATGAGCAGTTCTTC,CSVDPTGGYNEQFF
TRBJ1-6,TRBV2,TRBD1,.,TGTGCCAGCAGTGAGGGACAGGGAGGGCAATCACCCCTCCACTTT,CASSEGQGGQSPLHF
TRBJ1-5,TRBV15,TRBD1,.,TGTGCCACCAGCAGGGACAGGGGACCACAGCCCCAGCATTTT,CATSRDRGPQPQHF
TRBJ2-7,TRBV5-4,.,.,TGTGCCAGCAGCCCCCGGGGGCCCTCCTACGAGCAGTACTTC,CASSPRGPSYEQYF
TRBJ2-1,TRBV14,TRBD2,.,TGTGCCAGCAGCCGGACTAGCGGGAGCTCGAATGAGCAGTTCTTC,CASSRTSGSSNEQFF
TRBJ2-7,TRBV3-1/TRBV3-2,.,.,TGTGCCAGCAGCCAAAGGGGAAGCTCCTACGAGCAGTACTTC,CASSQRGSSYEQYF
TRBJ1-2,TRBV6-1,.,.,TGTGCCAGCAGTGAAACCTCCTACTATGGCTACACCTTC,CASSETSYYGYTF
TRBJ1-5,TRBV5-6,.,once,TGTGCCAGCAGTTCGGCGCCCGGGGCGGCCCAGCATTTT,CASSSAPGAAQHF
TRBJ1-2,TRBV3-1/TRBV3-2,.,.,TGTGCCAGCAGCCAAGAGAGGGGGTATGGCTACACCTTC,CASSQERGYGYTF
TRBJ2-3,TRBV3-1/TRBV3-2,TRBD2,.,TGTGCCAGCAGCCAAGTTCCGGGAGGACTGGTAGATACGCAGTATTTT,CASSQVPGGLVDTQYF
TRBJ1-2,TRBV5-1,.,.,TGCGCCAGCAGCTCAGCTGGTAGTGAATATGGCTACACCTTC,CASSSAGSEYGYTF
TRBJ2-1,TRBV4-1,TRBD2,.,TGCGCCAGCAGCTCCTCCCAGCGGGAGGGGTCTGAGCAGTTCTTC,CASSSSQREGSEQFF
TRBJ1-1,TRBV14,.,.,TGTGCCAGCAGCACGGGGGGAGGTACTGAAGCTTTCTTT,CASSTGGGTEAFF
TRBJ1-1,TRBV5-1,.,.,TGCGCCAGCAGCATGAACCTGCCAGGGAACACTGAAGCTTTCTTT,CASSMNLPGNTEAFF
TRBJ2-3,TRBV5-1,.,.,TGCGCCAGCAGCTTGGGAGACACTGTTGATACGCAGTATTTT,CASSLGDTVDTQYF
TRBJ2-3,TRBV23-1,.,.,TGCGCCAGCAGTCAATGCTGGGGGACCCGACATACGCAGTATTTT,CASSQCWGTRHTQYF
TRBJ1-5,TRBV6-1,TRBD1,.,TGTGCCAGCAGTGAAGCGAAAGGACAGGGGATCAATCAGCCCCAGCATTTT,CASSEAKGQGINQPQHF
TRBJ2-5,TRBV5-4,.,.,TGTGCCAGCAGCTCTGGGGGGTCAGAGACCCAGTACTTC,CASSSGGSETQYF
TRBJ1-5,TRBV30,.,.,TGTGCCTGGAGTCATGATAAGGGAAGGCAGCCCCAGCATTTT,CAWSHDKGRQPQHF
TRBJ2-4,TRBV10-2,.,.,TGCGCCAGCAGTGAGACCCCCCTCGGCAGGCCCCCTGGGGGACCCAAAAACATTCAGTACTTC,CASSETPLGRPPGGPKNIQYF
TRBJ1-1,TRBV18,TRBD1,.,TGTGCCAGCTCACCACGACAGGGGGCCGGGAACACTGAAGCTTTCTTT,CASSPRQGAGNTEAFF
TRBJ1-1,TRBV18,.,.,TGTGCCAGCTCACCAAACACCCTGAACACTGAAGCTTTCTTT,CASSPNTLNTEAFF
TRBJ2-7,TRBV5-1,TRBD1,.,TGCGCCAGCAGCGAACAGGGGAACGGAGTGGGCCGACAACATTTC,CASSEQGNGVGRQHF
TRBJ1-1,TRBV29-1,.,.,TGCAGCGTTGAAGGCCGACAGGAAACGGGGTTCACTGAAGCTTTCTTT,CSVEGRQETGFTEAFF
TRBJ2-1,TRBV7-9,.,.,TGTGCCAGCAGCTCCGACTATTTTGACAATGAGCAGTTCTTC,CASSSDYFDNEQFF
TRBJ1-4,TRBV2,.,.,TGTGCCAGCAGCGCCGGGGCCTCGAATGAAAAACTGTTTTTT,CASSAGASNEKLFF
TRBJ1-2,TRBV6-2/TRBV6-3,.,.,TGTGCCAGCAGTTACTGGCAGGGAAAGACCTTC,CASSYWQGKTF
TRBJ2-2,TRBV7-5,.,.,TGTGTCAGAAGCGTCTACATAGCCCCGAACACCGGGGAGCTGTTTTTT,CVRSVYIAPNTGELFF
TRBJ2-2,TRBV7-9,.,.,TGTGCCAGCAGCTTCACCGGGGAGCTGTTTTTT,CASSFTGELFF
TRBJ1-5,TRBV21-1,.,.,TGTGCCAGCAGCAAAGTTTGGCTCCGAGGGGGGAATAGCAATCAGCCCCAGCATTTT,CASSKVWLRGGNSNQPQHF
TRBJ2-1,TRBV7-9,.,.,TGTGCCAGCATCGACCAGGGGATCTCCTACAATGAGCAGTTCTTC,CASIDQGISYNEQFF
TRBJ2-1,TRBV7-9,.,.,TGTGCCAGCGGTACGAGCGAGCAGTTCTTC,CASGTSEQFF
TRBJ2-1,TRBV6-4,TRBD2,.,TGTGCCAGCTCTAGCGGGTATGAGCAGTTCTTC,CASSSGYEQFF
TRBJ1-1,TRBV5-1,.,.,TGCGCCAGCAGGCCAGGGGAGTTGAACACTGAAGCTTTCTTT,CASRPGELNTEAFF
TRBJ1-1,TRBV30,.,.,TGTGCCTGGAGAGGGCTTGTGAACACTGAAGCTTTCTTT,CAWRGLVNTEAFF
TRBJ1-1,TRBV25-1,.,.,TGTGCCAGCAGTGAATTGGGGGGGGGCACTGAAGCTTTCTTT,CASSELGGGTEAFF
TRBJ1-6,TRBV7-2,.,.,TGTGCCAGCAGTCTATTTAATTCACCCCTCCACTTT,CASSLFNSPLHF
TRBJ2-4,TRBV10-3,.,.,TGTGCCATCAGTGAGTCGAGTGGAGAGGCCAAAAACATTCAGTACTTC,CAISESSGEAKNIQYF
TRBJ2-2,TRBV27,.,.,TGTGCCAGCAGTTTAACCGAGGGGAATACCGGGGAGCTGTTTTTT,CASSLTEGNTGELFF
TRBJ1-4,TRBV7-9,.,.,TGTGCCAGCAGCGGATACAGGGCAACTAATGAAAAACTGTTTTTT,CASSGYRATNEKLFF
TRBJ2-7,TRBV6-5,TRBD2,.,TGTGCCAGCAGTTACATGGCGGGAGTAACCTACGAGCAGTACTTC,CASSYMAGVTYEQYF
TRBJ2-3,TRBV6-5,TRBD2,.,TGTGCCAGCAGGCTAGCGGGAGGCGGCACAGATACGCAGTATTTT,CASRLAGGGTDTQYF
TRBJ2-5,TRBV18,.,.,TGTGCCAGCTCACCAGGAGGGCAACAAGAGACCCAGTACTTC,CASSPGGQQETQYF
TRBJ2-1,TRBV27,TRBD2,.,TGTGCCAGCAGTTTGGCAATTAGCGGGAGGGCCCATGGGGATGAGCAGTTCTTC,CASSLAISGRAHGDEQFF
TRBJ1-2,TRBV30,.,.,TGTGCCTGGAGTGACAGGGTTCTCAAGAAGGACTATGGCTACACCTTC,CAWSDRVLKKDYGYTF
TRBJ1-5,TRBV12-5,.,.,TGTGCTAGTGGTCCGTCCCTGGGTCTAGGTCAGCCCCAGCATTTT,CASGPSLGLGQPQHF
TRBJ1-1,TRBV29-1,TRBD1,.,TGCAGCGTTGACCAGGGGGCGCGTACTGAAGCTTTCTTT,CSVDQGARTEAFF
TRBJ1-5,TRBV7-8,.,.,TGTGCCAGCAGCTTAGATCAGGCGCGACAGCCCCAGCATTTT,CASSLDQARQPQHF
TRBJ2-1,TRBV2,TRBD2,.,TGTGCCAGCATGACTAGCGGTAGTTGGCACAATGAGCAGTTCTTC,CASMTSGSWHNEQFF
TRBJ2-3,TRBV18,.,.,TGTGCCAGCTCACCACCCCCAGTCACCTACACAGATACGCAGTATTTT,CASSPPPVTYTDTQYF
TRBJ1-5,TRBV6-1,.,.,TGTGCCAGCAGTGAAGCGGGAGGCCTCAATCAGCCCCAGCATTTT,CASSEAGGLNQPQHF
TRBJ2-7,TRBV7-7,TRBD2,.,TGTGCCAGCAGCCCTCGACTAGCGGGAGCTAGCGAGCAGTACTTC,CASSPRLAGASEQYF